The 14 T cell receptor beta chains presented below share a single source sample, sequenced in a study of regulatory T cells in long-lasting Graves disease. iRepertoire HTBI primers and Arm-PCR of CDR3 regions built TCR beta libraries. Using its own MiXCR run on the multiplex PCR reads, TCRdb lists one record per CDR3 protein. The data show 400,000 to 500,000 distinct CDR3 sequences, about 16% seen once. Time point in this sample: newly diagnosed GD, antithyroid drugs for less than 3 months. The TCR library was prepared using RNA isolated from PBMCs. This same sample was also part of a study on T cells in Graves' hyperthyroidism and ophthalmopathy.

Sequencing used peripheral blood mononuclear cells (PBMCs), obtained at new diagnosis, from a patient treated with antithyroid drugs. The receptors originated from a young woman with Graves disease.

In this sample, this clonotype turned up a few times. A much larger clone sits a single nucleotide away, making a read error possible. This rearrangement joins TRBV6-1 to TRBJ2-1; D call uncertain. CDR1 and CDR2 from the germline V gene are MNHNS and SASEGT. The germline V and J ends were trimmed by 6 bases and 4 bases, with 4 bases remaining between them. The CDR3 spans 11 residues. CDR3 protein: CASRQYNEQFF. The DNA for the CDR3 is TGTGCCAGCAGACAGTACAATGAGCAGTTCTTC.

DNA of the CDR3: TGTGCCAGCAGGGTACAGGGGGCACAAAACATTCAGTACTTC. It codes for CASRVQGAQNIQYF. The V and J genes are TRBV2 and TRBJ2-4, with 9 bases lining up with TRBD1. After removal of 6 bases from V and 5 bases from J, the junction contained 5 bases not matched to a gene. CDR1 and CDR2 (germline): SNHLY, FYNNEI. This CDR3 has 14 amino acids.

This clonotype was counted many times. This chain connects TRBV15 to TRBJ2-5; D gene unclear. The CDR3 totals 14 residues. The V end lost 0 bases, the J end lost 5 bases, and 10 bases lay between the germline ends. CDR1 LNHNV and CDR2 YYDKDF come from the germline V gene (reference sequence). The CDR3 region has the DNA TGTGCCACCAGCAGAGAAGTGTCAGATGAGACCCAGTACTTC. This gives the protein CATSREVSDETQYF. The full variable domain, with the rest looked up from reference TRBV15 and TRBJ2-5, is DAMVIQNPRYQVTQFGKPVTLSCSQTLNHNVMYWYQQKSSQAPKLLFHYYDKDFNNEADTPDNFQSRRPNTSFCFLDIRSPGLGDTAMYLCATSREVSDETQYFGPGTRLLVL.

V and J are TRBV7-2 and TRBJ2-7; maybe TRBD1 (5 bases). The CDR3 runs to 15 residues. From germline, CDR1 is SGHTA and CDR2 FQGNSA. Trimming stripped 5 bases from V and 0 bases from J, with 14 bases between. CDR3 DNA: TGTGCCAGCAGCCCCCCTGGGGCAGGCTCCTACGAGCAGTACTTC. Translated, it gives CASSPPGAGSYEQYF.

This clonotype was recorded at least ten times. The V call is TRBV5-1, the J call TRBJ2-7, with 8 bases aligning to TRBD2. The V segment lost 5 bases and the J segment 3 bases; nucleotides outside the gene matches: 7. This CDR3 has 14 amino acids. The germline V gene has CDR1 SGHRS and CDR2 YFSETQ. Here the CDR3 DNA reads TGCGCCAGCAGTTCGGGACTAGAACGCTACGAGCAGTACTTC. Residues: CASSSGLERYEQYF.

The sample holds many counts of this clonotype. The gene calls are TRBV7-8 and TRBJ2-7; the D gene could be TRBD1 or TRBD2 (5 bases each). Germline V gene sequence: CDR1 SGHVS, CDR2 FQNEAQ. The CDR3 is made up of 15 amino acids. V shed 7 bases and J shed 3 bases, with 19 bases lying between them. The CDR3 DNA reads as TGTGCCAGCACCCCAGCCCGGGGTCAGGGCTACGAGCAGTACTTC. It encodes CASTPARGQGYEQYF.

This clonotype was seen only a few times. A clone one base away is much larger, so this may be a read error. The chain combines TRBV30 with TRBJ2-1; D remains unclear. The germline CDR1 and CDR2 sequences are GTSNPN and SVGIG (reference sequence). V was trimmed by 3 bases and J by 7 bases, leaving 13 bases between them. The CDR3 consists of 13 residues. CDR3 loop: CAWRSFVDNEQFF. In nucleotides, the CDR3 is TGTGCCTGGAGGTCTTTTGTGGATAATGAGCAGTTCTTC.

This clonotype was detected many times. The chain has TRBV7-9 and TRBJ2-3; D gene ambiguous. Germline V lookup: CDR1 SEHNR, CDR2 FQNEAQ (reference sequence). CDR3 length: 14 amino acids. The V gene lost 5 bases and the J gene lost 2 bases, with 11 bases spanning the gap. CDR3 residues: CASSPTPTTDTQYF. CDR3 nucleotides: TGTGCCAGCAGCCCTACACCTACCACAGATACGCAGTATTTT.

J is TRBJ2-2 and V is TRBV7-3; D unclear. Trimming removed 3 bases from V and 7 bases from J, with 6 bases in between. The CDR3 is 12 residues long. CDR1 and CDR2 (germline): SGHTA, FQGTGA. CDR3 sequence: CASSFSGGELFF. The CDR3 nucleotides are TGTGCCAGCAGCTTCTCCGGCGGGGAGCTGTTTTTT.

This clonotype has a handful of counts. This rearrangement joins TRBV29-1 to TRBJ1-1, with D tentatively TRBD1 (5 bases). The CDR3 loop spans 14 amino acids. From germline, CDR1 is SQVTM and CDR2 ANQGSEA. Between the trimmed V and J ends, which lost 6 bases and 0 bases, there was a span of 14 bases. The CDR3 DNA follows: TGCAGCGTGGGGGGTGCTTACGTGAACACTGAAGCTTTCTTT. Amino acid sequence: CSVGGAYVNTEAFF.

This clonotype was counted at least ten times. V usage is TRBV4-3 and J usage is TRBJ2-1; TRBD2 matches at 8 bases. Germline loops: CDR1 LGHNA, CDR2 YSLEER. The trim removed 0 bases at V and 4 bases at J, leaving 11 bases unmatched. The CDR3 covers 18 residues. CDR3 bases: TGCGCCAGCAGCCAAGATCCGAAGGGGCTAGCGGGTTACAATGAGCAGTTCTTC. Translating it yields CASSQDPKGLAGYNEQFF.

This clonotype has a count of ten or more. CDR3 bases: TGTGCCAGCAGCCACTACTCGGGCGAGCAGTACTTC. This encodes CASSHYSGEQYF. The chain is built from TRBV6-1 and TRBJ2-7; D call uncertain. Trimming shortened V by 6 bases and J by 6 bases, and 12 bases separated the two germline ends. The germline V gene has CDR1 MNHNS and CDR2 SASEGT. The CDR3 covers 12 residues.

In its sample, this clonotype was seen many times. The chain uses TRBV18 and TRBJ2-7; D unresolved. The CDR3 runs 13 residues. Trimming pared 2 bases from V and 0 bases from J, leaving 5 bases between. Germline V CDR1 and CDR2: KGHSH, LQKENI. CDR3 sequence: CASSPSGSYEQYF. The CDR3 DNA reads as TGTGCCAGCTCACCATCAGGCTCCTACGAGCAGTACTTC.

This clonotype was counted many times. The V gene is TRBV28, the J gene TRBJ2-1; no firm D call. Germline CDR1 reads MDHEN; CDR2 reads SYDVKM. This CDR3 has 14 residues. V lost 1 base, J lost 2 bases, and 6 bases lay in between. This CDR3 is CASSLFRTYNEQFF. The CDR3 nucleotides are TGTGCCAGCAGTTTATTCCGTACCTACAATGAGCAGTTCTTC. The complete variable domain, with remaining parts taken from reference TRBV28 and TRBJ2-1, reads DVKVTQSSRYLVKRTGEKVFLECVQDMDHENMFWYRQDPGLGLRLIYFSYDVKMKEKGDIPEGYSVSREKKERFSLILESASTNQTSMYLCASSLFRTYNEQFFGPGTRLTVL.